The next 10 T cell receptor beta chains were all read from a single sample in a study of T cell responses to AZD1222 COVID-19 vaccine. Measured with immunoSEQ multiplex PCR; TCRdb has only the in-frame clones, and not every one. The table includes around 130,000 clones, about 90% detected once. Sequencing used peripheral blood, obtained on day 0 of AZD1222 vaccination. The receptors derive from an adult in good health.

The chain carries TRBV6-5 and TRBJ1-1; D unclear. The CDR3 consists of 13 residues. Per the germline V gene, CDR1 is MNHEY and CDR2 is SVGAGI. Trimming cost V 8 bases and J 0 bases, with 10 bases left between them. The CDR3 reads CASCETLNTEAFF. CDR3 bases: TGTGCCAGCTGCGAGACACTGAACACTGAAGCTTTCTTT.

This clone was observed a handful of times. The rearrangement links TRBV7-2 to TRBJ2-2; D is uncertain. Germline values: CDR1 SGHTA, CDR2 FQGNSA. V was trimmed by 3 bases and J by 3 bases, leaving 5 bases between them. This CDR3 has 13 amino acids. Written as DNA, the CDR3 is TGTGCCAGCAGCTTCTCTGACACCGGGGAGCTGTTTTTT. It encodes CASSFSDTGELFF.

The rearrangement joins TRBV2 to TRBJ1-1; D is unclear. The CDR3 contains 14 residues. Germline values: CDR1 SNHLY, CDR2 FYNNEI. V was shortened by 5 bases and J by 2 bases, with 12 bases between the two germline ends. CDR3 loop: CASSYRALNTEAFF. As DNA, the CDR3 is TGTGCCAGCAGTTACCGGGCCCTCAACACTGAAGCTTTCTTT.

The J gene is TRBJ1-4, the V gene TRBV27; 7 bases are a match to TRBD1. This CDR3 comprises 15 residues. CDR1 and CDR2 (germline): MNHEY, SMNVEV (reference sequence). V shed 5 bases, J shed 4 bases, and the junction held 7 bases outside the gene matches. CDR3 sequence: CASSETGDLNEKLFF. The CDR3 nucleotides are TGTGCCAGCAGTGAAACAGGGGACCTTAATGAAAAACTGTTTTTT.

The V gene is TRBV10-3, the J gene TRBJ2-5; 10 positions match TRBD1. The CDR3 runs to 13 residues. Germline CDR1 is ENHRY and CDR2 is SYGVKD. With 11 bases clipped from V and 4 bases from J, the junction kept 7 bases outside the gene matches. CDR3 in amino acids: CAARDRGGETQYF. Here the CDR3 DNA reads TGTGCCGCCCGGGACAGGGGTGGAGAGACCCAGTACTTC.

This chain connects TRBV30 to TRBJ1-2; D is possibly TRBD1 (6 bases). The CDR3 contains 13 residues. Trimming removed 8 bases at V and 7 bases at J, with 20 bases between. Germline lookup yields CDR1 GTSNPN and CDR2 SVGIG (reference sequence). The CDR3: CATELGGWGGYTF. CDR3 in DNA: TGTGCCACAGAACTAGGGGGATGGGGTGGCTACACCTTC.

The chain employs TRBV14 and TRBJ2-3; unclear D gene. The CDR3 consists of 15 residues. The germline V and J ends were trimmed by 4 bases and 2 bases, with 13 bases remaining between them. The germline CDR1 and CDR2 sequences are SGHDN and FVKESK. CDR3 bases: TGTGCCAGCAGCCGATTTCCCATACCCACAGATACGCAGTATTTT. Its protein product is CASSRFPIPTDTQYF.

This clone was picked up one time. The CDR3 reads CASSRVTGTGAYEQYF. The CDR3 coding sequence is TGTGCCAGCTCACGAGTCACCGGGACAGGGGCTTACGAGCAGTACTTC. The chain combines TRBV18 with TRBJ2-7, with 10 positions matching TRBD1. The length of the CDR3 is 16 residues. Germline CDR1 and CDR2: KGHSH and LQKENI. Trimming at V came to 4 bases and at J to 4 bases, leaving 10 bases not matched to a gene.

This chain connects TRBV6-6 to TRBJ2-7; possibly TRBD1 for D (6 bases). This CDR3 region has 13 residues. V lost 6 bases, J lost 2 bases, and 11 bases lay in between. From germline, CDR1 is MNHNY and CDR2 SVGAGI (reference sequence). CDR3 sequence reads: CASRRQEAYEQYF. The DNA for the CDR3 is TGTGCCAGCAGAAGACAGGAGGCCTACGAGCAGTACTTC.

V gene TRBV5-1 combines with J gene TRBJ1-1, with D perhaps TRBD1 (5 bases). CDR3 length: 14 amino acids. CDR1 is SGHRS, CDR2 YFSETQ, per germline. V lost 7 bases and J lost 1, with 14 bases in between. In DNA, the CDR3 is TGCGCCAGCCTACGTGACAGCGGGAACACTGAAGCTTTCTTT. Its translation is CASLRDSGNTEAFF.